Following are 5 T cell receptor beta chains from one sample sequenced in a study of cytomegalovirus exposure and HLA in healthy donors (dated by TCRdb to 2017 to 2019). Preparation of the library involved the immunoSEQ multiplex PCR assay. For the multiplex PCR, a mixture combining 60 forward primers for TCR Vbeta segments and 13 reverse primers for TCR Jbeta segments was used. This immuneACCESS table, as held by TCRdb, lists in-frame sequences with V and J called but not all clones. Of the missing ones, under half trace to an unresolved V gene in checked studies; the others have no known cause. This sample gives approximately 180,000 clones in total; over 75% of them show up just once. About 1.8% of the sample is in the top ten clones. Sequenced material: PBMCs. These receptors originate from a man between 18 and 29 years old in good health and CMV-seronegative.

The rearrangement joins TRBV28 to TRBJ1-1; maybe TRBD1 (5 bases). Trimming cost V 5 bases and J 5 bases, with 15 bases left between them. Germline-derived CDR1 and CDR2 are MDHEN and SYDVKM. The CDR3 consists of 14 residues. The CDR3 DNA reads TGTGCCAGCAGTCGTCGGGGGGGTAAGACTGAAGCTTTCTTT. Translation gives CASSRRGGKTEAFF.

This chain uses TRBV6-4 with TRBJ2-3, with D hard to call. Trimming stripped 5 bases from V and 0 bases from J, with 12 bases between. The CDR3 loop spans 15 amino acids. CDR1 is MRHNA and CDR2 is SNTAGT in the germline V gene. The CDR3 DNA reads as TGTGCCAGCAGTCCCGATGAGGCAAGCACAGATACGCAGTATTTT. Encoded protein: CASSPDEASTDTQYF.

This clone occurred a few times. The CDR3 nucleotides are TGCGCCAGCAGCCAAGGAGCGGGACGCAATAAATACAATGAGCAGTTCTTC. Its translation: CASSQGAGRNKYNEQFF. The gene calls are TRBV4-1 and TRBJ2-1, with 7 bases identical to TRBD2. After removal of 1 base from V and 4 bases from J, the junction contained 10 bases not matched to a gene. Germline V gene data show CDR1 as MGHRA and CDR2 as YSYEKL. This CDR3 spans 17 amino acids.

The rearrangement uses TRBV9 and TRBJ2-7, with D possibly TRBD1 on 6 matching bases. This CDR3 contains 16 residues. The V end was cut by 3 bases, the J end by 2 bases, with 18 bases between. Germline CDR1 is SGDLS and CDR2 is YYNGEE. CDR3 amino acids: CASSAKARGDTYEQYF. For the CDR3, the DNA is TGTGCCAGCAGCGCCAAGGCTAGAGGGGACACCTACGAGCAGTACTTC.

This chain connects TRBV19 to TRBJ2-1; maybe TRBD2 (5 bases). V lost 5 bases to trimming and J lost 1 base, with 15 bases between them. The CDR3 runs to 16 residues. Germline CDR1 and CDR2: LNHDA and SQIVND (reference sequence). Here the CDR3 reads CASSPLLRGSYNEQFF. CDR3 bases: TGTGCCAGTAGTCCCCTCTTACGGGGATCCTACAATGAGCAGTTCTTC.